Each of the 27 T cell receptor beta chains below was sequenced from the same sample in a study of cytomegalovirus exposure and HLA in healthy donors. TCRdb keeps only in-frame clones here, not all; method: immunoSEQ multiplex PCR. The sample records some 80,000 clones, 95% to 97% being singletons. Material for sequencing was PBMCs. All receptors come from a woman under 30 in good health and CMV-seronegative.

This chain joins TRBV10-3 and TRBJ1-5; 8 bases align to TRBD1. CDR3 size: 17 residues. The germline V gene has CDR1 ENHRY and CDR2 SYGVKD. The V and J ends lost 10 bases and 6 bases, in that order; junction bases with no gene match: 20. This chain's CDR3 is CATKTGEFFTGSQPQHF. Here the CDR3 DNA reads TGTGCCACCAAGACAGGGGAATTTTTTACGGGTAGTCAGCCCCAGCATTTT.

V is TRBV10-2 and J is TRBJ2-7, with D possibly TRBD2 on 6 matching bases. CDR1 is WSHSY, CDR2 SAAADI, per germline. V was pared by 8 bases and J by 5 bases, with 16 bases between. This CDR3 region has 13 residues. The CDR3 coding sequence is TGCGCCAGCGTTGGCGGGATGAACCACGAGCAGTACTTC. Amino acid sequence: CASVGGMNHEQYF.

The CDR3 DNA reads TGTGCCAGCAGTTTGGGAGGGCGGGCTATTAACTATGGCTACACCTTC. This sequence encodes CASSLGGRAINYGYTF. The rearrangement links TRBV28 to TRBJ1-2, with unresolved D. The germline V gene has CDR1 MDHEN and CDR2 SYDVKM. This CDR3 is 16 amino acids long. Trimming pared 3 bases from V and 1 base from J, leaving 15 bases between.

The chain joins TRBV25-1 to TRBJ2-7; D call uncertain. The CDR3 is 12 amino acids. Trimming pared 5 bases from V and 7 bases from J, leaving 12 bases between. CDR1 and CDR2 from the germline V gene are MGHDK and SYGVNS. The CDR3 coding sequence is TGTGCCAGCAGTTTAAGTGCGCGAGAGCAGTACTTC. Translating it yields CASSLSAREQYF.

The chain couples TRBV4-2 to TRBJ2-1, with 8 bases fitting TRBD2. The CDR3 contains 16 residues. Germline V gene lookup returns CDR1 LGHNA and CDR2 YNFKEQ. With V trimmed by 0 bases and J by 8 bases, 9 bases remained unmatched. CDR3 loop: CASSQDRGLAIDEQFF. Written as DNA, the CDR3 is TGTGCCAGCAGCCAAGATAGAGGACTAGCTATCGATGAGCAGTTCTTC.

The CDR3 sequence is CASSQYAREGEQYF. The CDR3 DNA follows: TGTGCCAGTAGTCAGTATGCAAGGGAGGGCGAGCAGTACTTC. The chain has TRBV19 and TRBJ2-7; TRBD2 matches at 7 bases. In germline, CDR1 is LNHDA, CDR2 SQIVND (reference sequence). V lost 5 bases to trimming and J lost 6 bases; unmatched junction nucleotides: 10. There are 14 residues in the CDR3.

The chain employs TRBV10-3 and TRBJ2-1; a weak D match, TRBD1 (5 bases). CDR3 size: 12 residues. With 10 bases removed from V and 5 bases from J, the gap between germline ends came to 12 bases. Germline loops: CDR1 ENHRY, CDR2 SYGVKD. The CDR3 DNA is TGTGCCACCCATGACAGAGACAATGAGCAGTTCTTC. It translates to CATHDRDNEQFF.

This chain joins TRBV6-1 and TRBJ2-5; 8 bases agree with TRBD1. With V trimmed by 3 bases and J by 2 bases, 8 bases remained unmatched. The germline V gene has CDR1 MNHNS and CDR2 SASEGT. There are 16 residues in the CDR3. Here the CDR3 reads CASSDPGQVGQETQYF. The CDR3 coding sequence is TGTGCCAGCAGTGACCCGGGACAGGTTGGGCAAGAGACCCAGTACTTC.

CDR3 region: CASSLGLAGPSYEQYF. The CDR3 coding sequence is TGCGCCAGCAGCTTGGGACTAGCGGGACCCTCCTACGAGCAGTACTTC. The chain has TRBV5-1 and TRBJ2-7; 11 positions match TRBD2. V lost 0 bases and J lost 0; bases outside the gene matches: 2. Germline loops: CDR1 SGHRS, CDR2 YFSETQ. This CDR3 is built from 16 residues. Full variable domain (remainder filled in from reference TRBV5-1 and TRBJ2-7): KAGVTQTPRYLIKTRGQQVTLSCSPISGHRSVSWYQQTPGQGLQFLFEYFSETQRNKGNFPGRFSGRQFSNSRSEMNVSTLELGDSALYLCASSLGLAGPSYEQYFGPGTRLTVT.

Here the CDR3 DNA reads TGTGCCAGCAGTTTACAACCCGGACGGAGGAGGGGCAATCAGCCCCAGCATTTT. This encodes CASSLQPGRRRGNQPQHF. The rearrangement links TRBV28 to TRBJ1-5; unclear D gene. The CDR3 is 18 residues long. CDR1 is MDHEN, CDR2 SYDVKM, per germline. V was trimmed by 2 bases and J by 2 bases, leaving 19 bases between them.

The chain couples TRBV10-3 to TRBJ1-2, with 8 bases fitting TRBD1. The CDR3 consists of 14 residues. Per germline, CDR1 ENHRY and CDR2 SYGVKD. Trimming at V came to 7 bases and at J to 8 bases, leaving 12 bases not matched to a gene. The CDR3 loop reads CAINTGTGLMGYTF. CDR3 coding DNA: TGTGCCATCAATACCGGGACAGGACTTATGGGCTACACCTTC.

This clone was picked up one time. The chain carries TRBV19 and TRBJ2-1, with 7 bases identical to TRBD2. The CDR3 extends over 16 amino acids. Per the germline V gene, CDR1 is LNHDA and CDR2 is SQIVND (reference sequence). V lost 1 base to trimming and J lost 9 bases; unmatched junction nucleotides: 12. CDR3 region: CASSIGSGILTGEQFF. The DNA for the CDR3 is TGTGCCAGTAGTATAGGGAGCGGGATTCTCACTGGTGAGCAGTTCTTC. Full variable domain (outside the CDR3, taken from reference TRBV19 and TRBJ2-1): DGGITQSPKYLFRKEGQNVTLSCEQNLNHDAMYWYRQDPGQGLRLIYYSQIVNDFQKGDIAEGYSVSREKKESFPLTVTSAQKNPTAFYLCASSIGSGILTGEQFFGPGTRLTVL.

J is TRBJ2-2 and V is TRBV5-1; 12 bases align to TRBD1. The CDR3 loop spans 16 amino acids. After removal of 4 bases from V and 6 bases from J, the junction contained 7 bases not matched to a gene. In germline, CDR1 is SGHRS, CDR2 YFSETQ. CDR3 region: CASSGTGTGGSGELFF. CDR3 nucleotide sequence: TGCGCCAGCAGCGGGACCGGGACAGGGGGCTCCGGGGAGCTGTTTTTT.

This clone appeared once. The J gene is TRBJ1-3, the V gene TRBV29-1, with a weak D call TRBD1 (5 bases). CDR1 is SQVTM, CDR2 ANQGSEA, per germline. The V end was cut by 5 bases, the J end by 7 bases, with 12 bases between. The CDR3 extends over 12 amino acids. CDR3 bases: TGCAGCGTTTGGGCAGGGATGAACACCATATATTTT. Translation: CSVWAGMNTIYF.

V usage is TRBV5-5 and J usage is TRBJ1-1, with 8 bases fitting TRBD1. The V segment lost 5 bases and the J segment 0 bases; nucleotides outside the gene matches: 12. CDR3 length equals 17 residues. The V gene's germline CDR1 is SGHKS and CDR2 YYEKEE (reference sequence). For the CDR3, the DNA is TGTGCCAGCAGTTGGGGGACAGGACTAAACATGAACACTGAAGCTTTCTTT. Translating gives CASSWGTGLNMNTEAFF.

The chain links TRBV19 to TRBJ2-5; 8 bases agree with TRBD1. The V and J ends lost 7 bases and 5 bases, in that order; junction bases with no gene match: 9. The CDR3 is 14 amino acids. The germline CDR1 and CDR2 sequences are LNHDA and SQIVND (reference sequence). CDR3: CASNGDRFDETQYF. CDR3 DNA: TGTGCCAGTAATGGGGACAGGTTTGATGAGACCCAGTACTTC. Supplemented by reference TRBV19 and TRBJ2-5, the full variable domain reads DGGITQSPKYLFRKEGQNVTLSCEQNLNHDAMYWYRQDPGQGLRLIYYSQIVNDFQKGDIAEGYSVSREKKESFPLTVTSAQKNPTAFYLCASNGDRFDETQYFGPGTRLLVL.

The V call is TRBV2, the J call TRBJ1-5; no definite D call. In germline, CDR1 is SNHLY, CDR2 FYNNEI. The CDR3 is made up of 16 amino acids. The V end lost 1 base, the J end lost 0 bases, and 10 bases lay between the germline ends. The CDR3 loop reads CASSEDLDYSNQPQHF. DNA of the CDR3: TGTGCCAGCAGTGAAGATTTAGATTATAGCAATCAGCCCCAGCATTTT.

The gene calls are TRBV13 and TRBJ2-7; 10 nucleotides agree with TRBD2. Germline V gives CDR1 PRHDT, CDR2 FYEKMQ (reference sequence). Trimming removed 6 bases from V and 3 bases from J; junction bases left unmatched: 8. The CDR3 is 15 amino acids. CDR3 in DNA: TGTGCCAGCAGTCAGCTGGGACTAGCGAACTACGAGCAGTACTTC. Amino acids: CASSQLGLANYEQYF.

The chain employs TRBV30 and TRBJ2-1, with TRBD2 matching over 8 bases. This CDR3 comprises 15 residues. Germline CDR1 GTSNPN, CDR2 SVGIG (reference sequence). V dropped 7 bases and J dropped 9; count of bases not matched to a gene: 17. In nucleotides, the CDR3 is TGTGCCTTACCTAAGGGTAGCGGGGCCCAATCTGAGCAGTTCTTC. Its translation is CALPKGSGAQSEQFF.

V and J are TRBV5-1 and TRBJ2-7, with D maybe TRBD2 (6 bases). The V and J ends lost 0 bases and 2 bases respectively, with 12 bases between them. Germline values: CDR1 SGHRS, CDR2 YFSETQ. This CDR3 is 15 amino acids long. CDR3 residues: CASSLAGPSAYEQYF. DNA for the CDR3: TGCGCCAGCAGCTTGGCCGGGCCTAGCGCCTACGAGCAGTACTTC.

This rearrangement joins TRBV5-1 to TRBJ1-1; TRBD1 is a possible D gene (6 bases). The germline V gene encodes CDR1 SGHRS and CDR2 YFSETQ. Trimming removed 3 bases from V and 0 bases from J, with 18 bases in between. The CDR3 covers 17 residues. The CDR3 sequence is CASSSRQATVLNTEAFF. The CDR3 DNA is TGCGCCAGCAGCTCGCGACAGGCCACCGTACTGAACACTGAAGCTTTCTTT.

This chain connects TRBV25-1 to TRBJ2-1, with a tentative D call TRBD2 (5 bases). The germline gives CDR1 MGHDK, CDR2 SYGVNS. This CDR3 has 14 residues. Deletions cut 4 bases from V and 8 bases from J, with 15 bases between. For the CDR3, the DNA is TGTGCCAGCAGTGTTCCGGGATCGGATGATGAGCAGTTCTTC. Translating it yields CASSVPGSDDEQFF.

The genes are TRBV27 and TRBJ2-1; 12 bases match TRBD2. The germline gives CDR1 MNHEY, CDR2 SMNVEV (reference sequence). There are 17 residues in the CDR3. With V trimmed by 2 bases and J by 8 bases, 10 bases remained unmatched. The chain's CDR3 is CASSLRLAGGPRDEQFF. The CDR3 DNA follows: TGTGCCAGCAGTTTACGGCTAGCGGGAGGGCCTCGCGATGAGCAGTTCTTC.

The chain couples TRBV4-1 to TRBJ2-2; D gene uncertain. This CDR3 contains 14 residues. V was pared by 1 base and J by 0 bases, with 3 bases between. Germline CDR1 and CDR2: MGHRA and YSYEKL. CDR3 nucleotides: TGCGCCAGCAGCCAAGGGCCGAACACCGGGGAGCTGTTTTTT. As protein: CASSQGPNTGELFF.

The chain links TRBV6-5 to TRBJ2-7; 11 nucleotides align to TRBD1. V was clipped by 2 bases and J by 2 bases; unmatched bases: 5. CDR1 MNHEY and CDR2 SVGAGI come from the germline V gene. The CDR3 covers 16 residues. The CDR3 region is CASSYPGTGGTYEQYF. CDR3 bases: TGTGCCAGCAGTTACCCCGGGACAGGGGGTACCTACGAGCAGTACTTC.

The chain couples TRBV7-9 to TRBJ2-7; the D gene is possibly TRBD1 (7 bases). The CDR3 has 15 amino acids. The V end lost 5 bases, the J end lost 7 bases, and 21 bases lay between the germline ends. The germline gives CDR1 SEHNR, CDR2 FQNEAQ (reference sequence). In DNA form, the CDR3 reads TGTGCCAGCAGCCGGGGGTATGACAGGGTGAGGGAGCAGTACTTC. The encoded protein is CASSRGYDRVREQYF.

This chain joins TRBV2 and TRBJ2-7; 9 nucleotides match TRBD1. Trimming removed 5 bases from V and 3 bases from J; junction bases left unmatched: 5. Germline CDR1 SNHLY, CDR2 FYNNEI. There are 14 residues in the CDR3. CDR3 coding DNA: TGTGCCAGCAGTCCGGGACAGGGAGACTACGAGCAGTACTTC. Translating it yields CASSPGQGDYEQYF. The variable domain in full, completed from reference TRBV2 and TRBJ2-7, reads EPEVTQTPSHQVTQMGQEVILRCVPISNHLYFYWYRQILGQKVEFLVSFYNNEISEKSEIFDDQFSVERPDGSNFTLKIRSTKLEDSAMYFCASSPGQGDYEQYFGPGTRLTVT.